This TCR beta chain emerged from a study of breast tumors, draining lymph nodes, adjacent tissues. Each CDR3 protein gets one entry after TCRdb re-called the multiplex PCR reads with MiXCR. This sample has fewer than 250,000 distinct CDR3 sequences, with approximately 30% found just once. Breast cancer patients provided tissue from their axillary draining lymph nodes. This clonotype has ten or more counts. What it recognizes is unknown. A clone one base away is much larger, so this may be a read error. CDR1 and CDR2 (germline): SSHAT, FNYEAQ (reference sequence). CDR3 length: 15 amino acids. General study results and limits: The lymph node origin of tumor T cells was framed as consistent with a hypothesis, not demonstrated. Tumor repertoires ranked between lymph nodes and nontumor tissue in diversity, with V and J gene preferences. Tumor and nontumor repertoires were significantly more similar in luminal-like than in basal-like breast cancer. Most tumor T cells seemingly derive from lymph node, then expand in tumor.

The sequenced material came from axillary lymph node tissue. The chain combines TRBV7-7 with TRBJ2-5; D is perhaps TRBD1 or TRBD2 (5 bases each). This receptor was identified in a female donor with breast cancer. Some clones in this sample may be carry-over from other donors' samples. The CDR3 region has the DNA TGTGCTAGCAGCTTAGGTACGGGGCCGAAGAGGACCCAGCACTTC. Its protein product is CASSLGTGPKRTQHF.